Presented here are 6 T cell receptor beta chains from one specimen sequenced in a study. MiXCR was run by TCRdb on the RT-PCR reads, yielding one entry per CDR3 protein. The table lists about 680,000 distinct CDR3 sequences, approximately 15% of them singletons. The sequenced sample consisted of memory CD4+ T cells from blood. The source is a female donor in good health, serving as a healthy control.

The CDR3 DNA follows: TGTGCCAGCACTTCAACGACAGGGGGCACCGGGGAGCTGTTTTTT. Translated, it gives CASTSTTGGTGELFF. The genes are TRBV5-5 and TRBJ2-2; 9 bases fit TRBD1. CDR3 length: 15 residues. Germline loops: CDR1 SGHKS, CDR2 YYEKEE (reference sequence). V dropped 6 bases and J dropped 4; count of bases not matched to a gene: 7.

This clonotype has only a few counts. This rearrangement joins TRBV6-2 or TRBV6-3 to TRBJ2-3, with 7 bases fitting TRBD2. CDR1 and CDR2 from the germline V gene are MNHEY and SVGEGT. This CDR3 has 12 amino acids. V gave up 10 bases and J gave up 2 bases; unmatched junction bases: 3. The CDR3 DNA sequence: TGTGCCATCGCGGGAGTCACAGATACGCAGTATTTT. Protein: CAIAGVTDTQYF.

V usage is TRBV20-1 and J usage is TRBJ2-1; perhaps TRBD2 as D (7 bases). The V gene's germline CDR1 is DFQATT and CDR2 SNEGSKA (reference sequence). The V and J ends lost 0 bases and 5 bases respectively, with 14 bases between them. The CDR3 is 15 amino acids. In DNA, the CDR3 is TGCAGTGCTAGAGATTCGGGGGGCGGGGACAATGAGCAGTTCTTC. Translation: CSARDSGGGDNEQFF.

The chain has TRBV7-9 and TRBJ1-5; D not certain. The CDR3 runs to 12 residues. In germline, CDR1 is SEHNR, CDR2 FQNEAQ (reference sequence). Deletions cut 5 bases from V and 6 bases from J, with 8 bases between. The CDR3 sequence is CASSPVGQPQHF. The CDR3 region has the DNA TGTGCCAGCAGCCCGGTGGGTCAGCCCCAGCATTTT.

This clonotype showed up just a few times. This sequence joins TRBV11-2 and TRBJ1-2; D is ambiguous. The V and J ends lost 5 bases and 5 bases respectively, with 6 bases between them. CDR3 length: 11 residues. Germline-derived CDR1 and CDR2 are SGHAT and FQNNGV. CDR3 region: CASSHRYGYTF. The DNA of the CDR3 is TGTGCCAGCAGCCACAGATATGGCTACACCTTC.

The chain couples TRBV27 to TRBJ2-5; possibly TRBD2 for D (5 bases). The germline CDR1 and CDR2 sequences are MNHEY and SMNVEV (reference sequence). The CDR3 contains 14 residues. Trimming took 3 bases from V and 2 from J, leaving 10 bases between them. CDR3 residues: CASSFRGVQETQYF. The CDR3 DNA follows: TGTGCCAGCAGTTTCCGGGGAGTACAAGAGACCCAGTACTTC.